A single sample gave rise to the 9 T cell receptor beta chains below, sequenced in a study of neurological immune-mediated disorders. TCRdb fed the 5' RACE reads into MiXCR, producing one record per CDR3 protein. Of 12,000 to 15,000 distinct CDR3 sequences detected, roughly an eighth appear once; the ten largest clones hold less than 50%. Input material: CD8+ T cells from blood. Receptors originate from a female donor with HTLV-1-associated myelopathy (HAM/TSP).

This clonotype was recorded many times. The rearrangement uses TRBV27 and TRBJ2-1; D possibly matches TRBD1 or TRBD2 (5 bases each). From germline, CDR1 is MNHEY and CDR2 SMNVEV (reference sequence). The CDR3 runs to 14 residues. Trimming stripped 2 bases from V and 4 bases from J, with 9 bases between. CDR3 bases: TGTGCCAGCAGTTTACAGGGACCTTACAATGAGCAGTTCTTC. This sequence encodes CASSLQGPYNEQFF.

The table lists this clonotype with many counts. This chain uses TRBV10-3 with TRBJ2-7, with D perhaps TRBD2 (5 bases). The CDR3 consists of 14 residues. Germline CDR1 reads ENHRY; CDR2 reads SYGVKD. Between the trimmed V and J ends, which lost 4 bases and 6 bases, there was a span of 16 bases. The CDR3 is CAISATEVGSEQYF. CDR3 DNA: TGTGCCATCAGTGCAACAGAGGTGGGGAGCGAGCAGTACTTC.

This clonotype was picked up many times. V and J are TRBV4-1 and TRBJ1-1, with D unresolved. Germline CDR1 is MGHRA and CDR2 is YSYEKL. The CDR3 runs to 15 residues. Trimming removed 0 bases at V and 4 bases at J, with 12 bases between. The CDR3 loop reads CASSQDGRQRTEAFF. The CDR3 DNA reads TGCGCCAGCAGCCAAGATGGGCGGCAGCGCACTGAAGCTTTCTTT.

This clonotype was recorded at least ten times. V usage is TRBV24-1 and J usage is TRBJ2-2, with 12 bases identical to TRBD2. The germline V gene has CDR1 KGHDR and CDR2 SFDVKD. The CDR3 is 18 residues long. The V and J ends lost 4 bases and 0 bases, in that order; junction bases with no gene match: 5. CDR3 protein: CATSEGLAGLSNTGELFF. CDR3 nucleotide sequence: TGTGCCACCAGTGAGGGACTAGCGGGCCTTTCGAACACCGGGGAGCTGTTTTTT.

Sample share makes this clonotype medium-sized. The genes are TRBV15 and TRBJ2-7; D is uncertain. The ends were cut back, 5 bases at V and 5 bases at J, with 13 bases in the middle. This CDR3 contains 13 residues. Germline V gene data show CDR1 as LNHNV and CDR2 as YYDKDF (reference sequence). The CDR3 region is CATSDTQGNEQYF. In DNA form, the CDR3 reads TGTGCCACCAGCGACACACAAGGGAACGAGCAGTACTTC.

This clonotype was seen at least ten times. V and J are TRBV11-2 and TRBJ2-4; D not resolved. The V gene lost 3 bases and the J gene lost 8 bases, with 14 bases spanning the gap. Germline assignment: CDR1 SGHAT and CDR2 FQNNGV. This CDR3 contains 14 residues. The CDR3 is CASSLVTGLYIQYF. The CDR3 DNA reads TGTGCCAGCAGCTTGGTTACTGGATTGTACATTCAGTACTTC.

At least ten counts were recorded for this clonotype. V gene TRBV27 combines with J gene TRBJ2-5; 9 positions match TRBD1. The CDR3 runs 16 residues. V trimming: 5 bases; J trimming: 5 bases; junction bases outside the gene matches: 12. Germline V CDR1 and CDR2: MNHEY, SMNVEV (reference sequence). CDR3 protein: CASSATPQGAWETQYF. The CDR3 nucleotides are TGTGCCAGCAGTGCGACGCCACAGGGGGCTTGGGAGACCCAGTACTTC.

This clonotype was counted ten times or more. J is TRBJ2-2 and V is TRBV6-2 or TRBV6-3; possible D gene TRBD2, 5 bases. CDR3 length: 12 residues. Germline assignment: CDR1 MNHEY and CDR2 SVGEGT. V lost 7 bases and J lost 7, with 10 bases in between. CDR3 coding DNA: TGTGCCAGCACTTTTGGAGGCGGGGAGCTGTTTTTT. Protein product: CASTFGGGELFF.

This clonotype was picked up many times. The chain is built from TRBV20-1 and TRBJ2-1; weak D call: TRBD1 (5 bases). V gave up 3 bases and J gave up 8 bases, with 14 bases separating them. The germline CDR1 and CDR2 sequences are DFQATT and SNEGSKA (reference sequence). The CDR3 runs to 13 residues. The CDR3 loop reads CSARGRPWDEQFF. The CDR3 DNA reads TGCAGTGCTAGGGGGCGGCCCTGGGATGAGCAGTTCTTC.